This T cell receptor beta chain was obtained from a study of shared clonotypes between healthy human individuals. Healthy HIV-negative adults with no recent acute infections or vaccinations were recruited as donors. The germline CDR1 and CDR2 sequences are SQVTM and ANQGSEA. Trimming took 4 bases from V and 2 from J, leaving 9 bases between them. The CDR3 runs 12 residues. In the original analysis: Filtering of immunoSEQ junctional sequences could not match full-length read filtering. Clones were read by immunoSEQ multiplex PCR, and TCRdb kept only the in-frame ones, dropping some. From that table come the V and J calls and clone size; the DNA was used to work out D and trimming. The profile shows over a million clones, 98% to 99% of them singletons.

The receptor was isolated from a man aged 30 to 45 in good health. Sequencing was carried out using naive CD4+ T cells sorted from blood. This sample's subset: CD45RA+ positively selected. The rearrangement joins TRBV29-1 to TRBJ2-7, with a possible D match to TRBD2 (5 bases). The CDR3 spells CSVVREPYEQYF. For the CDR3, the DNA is TGCAGCGTTGTACGGGAACCCTACGAGCAGTACTTC.